This T cell receptor beta chain was captured in a study of shared clonotypes between healthy human individuals. Turning to the study itself: Per donor, CD8 memory used one plate, CD8 naive used two, CD4 memory used three and CD4 naive used three. Study-wide results and limits: Memory subsets had estimated richness that was generally smaller than that of naive subsets. Blood was the only sampled material, and tissue repertoires likely differ.

Method: immunoSEQ multiplex PCR; TCRdb's copy keeps in-frame clones and lacks some. The data hold about 2.4 million clones, with around nine tenths observed a single time. On this clone: Its antigen is undetermined.

This CDR3 contains 13 residues. The germline V gene has CDR1 SGHTA and CDR2 FQGNSA. The V and J ends lost 0 bases and 8 bases respectively, with 8 bases between them. The chain recombines TRBV7-2 with TRBJ2-1, with D unresolved. The sample comprised naive CD4+ T cells sorted from blood. The subset is: CD45RA+ positively selected. This sequence originates from a young man in good health. The CDR3 is CASSLAPSYEQFF. The DNA of the CDR3 is TGTGCCAGCAGCTTAGCGCCTAGTTATGAGCAGTTCTTC.